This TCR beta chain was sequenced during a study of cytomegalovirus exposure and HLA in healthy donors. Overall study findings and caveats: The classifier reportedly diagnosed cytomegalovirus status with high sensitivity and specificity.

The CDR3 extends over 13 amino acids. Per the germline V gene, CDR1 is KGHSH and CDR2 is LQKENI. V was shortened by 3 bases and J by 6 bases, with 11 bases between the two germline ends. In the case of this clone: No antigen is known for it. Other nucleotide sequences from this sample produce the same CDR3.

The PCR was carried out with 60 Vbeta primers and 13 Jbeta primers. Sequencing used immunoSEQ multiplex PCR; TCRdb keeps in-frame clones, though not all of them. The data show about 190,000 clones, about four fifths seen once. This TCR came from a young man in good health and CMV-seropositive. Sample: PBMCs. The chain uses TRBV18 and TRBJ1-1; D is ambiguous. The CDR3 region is CASSPRGGAEAFF. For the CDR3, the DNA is TGTGCCAGCTCACCTCGTGGCGGGGCTGAAGCTTTCTTT.